These 9 T cell receptor beta chains originate from one sample sequenced in a study of T cells in Graves' hyperthyroidism and ophthalmopathy. Researchers took RNA transcripts and amplified the TCR beta CDR3 regions from them. First-round RT-PCR targeting the TCR CDR3 was performed with the HTBI primer set. MiXCR was run by TCRdb on the multiplex PCR reads, yielding one entry per CDR3 protein. Of roughly 350,000 distinct CDR3 sequences in the sample, about 15% were seen once. The source material was blood. The receptors were gathered from a woman between 25 and 40 years old with Graves' ophthalmopathy.

This clonotype was found a few times. The chain recombines TRBV12-3 or TRBV12-4 with TRBJ2-7; 7 nucleotides agree with TRBD1. The CDR3 length is 15 residues. V shed 3 bases and J 4 bases; nucleotides not matched to a gene: 9. The CDR3, as DNA: TGTGCCAGCAGTTTCCGCATTGGCAGGGGGTACGAGCAGTACTTC. As protein: CASSFRIGRGYEQYF.

In its sample, this clonotype was seen many times. The gene calls are TRBV15 and TRBJ1-1; TRBD1 matches at 10 bases. Germline V gene data show CDR1 as LNHNV and CDR2 as YYDKDF (reference sequence). V was clipped by 0 bases and J by 5 bases; unmatched bases: 6. This CDR3 is 16 amino acids long. CDR3 in DNA: TGTGCCACCAGCAGAGAAAGGGACAGGGGACCAACTGAAGCTTTCTTT. This codes for CATSRERDRGPTEAFF.

This clonotype was seen only a few times. The CDR3 DNA sequence: TGTGCCAGCAGCCTTAGGGGAGGTAGTTTCGAGCAGTACTTC. It is translated as CASSLRGGSFEQYF. The genes are TRBV7-2 and TRBJ2-7, with a tentative D call TRBD2 (6 bases). Trimming removed 5 bases from V and 6 bases from J, with 17 bases in between. Germline V gene sequence: CDR1 SGHTA, CDR2 FQGNSA. The CDR3 is made up of 14 amino acids.

The chain uses TRBV27 and TRBJ2-7; the D is unclear. V was shortened by 7 bases and J by 0 bases, with 10 bases between the two germline ends. The CDR3 runs 13 residues. CDR1 is MNHEY and CDR2 is SMNVEV in the germline V gene (reference sequence). The CDR3 coding sequence is TGTGCCAGCAAGATGAGCAACTCCTACGAGCAGTACTTC. Residues: CASKMSNSYEQYF.

This clonotype came up many times. V is TRBV7-9 and J is TRBJ2-1; 7 positions agree with TRBD1. The CDR3 totals 20 residues. With V trimmed by 3 bases and J by 7 bases, 24 bases remained unmatched. Germline assignment: CDR1 SEHNR and CDR2 FQNEAQ (reference sequence). This chain's CDR3 is CASSFAHTGTGQRRSNEQFF. CDR3 nucleotides: TGTGCCAGCAGCTTTGCCCACACGGGAACGGGACAGAGGAGATCAAATGAGCAGTTCTTC.

V gene TRBV10-3 combines with J gene TRBJ1-5, with D possibly matching TRBD1 (5 bases). The germline V gene has CDR1 ENHRY and CDR2 SYGVKD. V gave up 0 bases and J gave up 6 bases, with 12 bases separating them. The CDR3 contains 15 residues. CDR3 residues: CAISESGHGGQPQHF. CDR3 in DNA: TGTGCCATCAGTGAGTCAGGACATGGTGGTCAGCCCCAGCATTTT.

The sample holds many counts of this clonotype. The chain employs TRBV11-2 and TRBJ2-7, with D hard to call. The length of the CDR3 is 13 residues. Trimming removed 2 bases from V and 4 bases from J, with 9 bases in between. Germline V gene data show CDR1 as SGHAT and CDR2 as FQNNGV. CDR3 bases: TGTGCCAGCAGCTTAAATCCCGGGTACGAGCAGTACTTC. The encoded protein is CASSLNPGYEQYF.

This clonotype occurred many times. The CDR3, as DNA: TGTGCCAGCAGCTCCTGGACTAGCGGGGGGCGTCCCTACAATGAGCAGTTCTTC. This sequence encodes CASSSWTSGGRPYNEQFF. V usage is TRBV7-6 and J usage is TRBJ2-1, with 14 bases fitting TRBD2. Germline loops: CDR1 SGHVS, CDR2 FNYEAQ. This CDR3 has 18 amino acids. V trimming: 4 bases; J trimming: 2 bases; junction bases outside the gene matches: 7.

A few counts support this clonotype. The rearrangement links TRBV6-1 to TRBJ2-5; D gene unclear. The CDR3 length is 13 residues. Trimming shortened V by 8 bases and J by 1 base, and 11 bases separated the two germline ends. CDR1 MNHNS and CDR2 SASEGT come from the germline V gene. CDR3 DNA: TGTGCCAGCGTCCAAGTGATCCAAGAGACCCAGTACTTC. Its translation: CASVQVIQETQYF.